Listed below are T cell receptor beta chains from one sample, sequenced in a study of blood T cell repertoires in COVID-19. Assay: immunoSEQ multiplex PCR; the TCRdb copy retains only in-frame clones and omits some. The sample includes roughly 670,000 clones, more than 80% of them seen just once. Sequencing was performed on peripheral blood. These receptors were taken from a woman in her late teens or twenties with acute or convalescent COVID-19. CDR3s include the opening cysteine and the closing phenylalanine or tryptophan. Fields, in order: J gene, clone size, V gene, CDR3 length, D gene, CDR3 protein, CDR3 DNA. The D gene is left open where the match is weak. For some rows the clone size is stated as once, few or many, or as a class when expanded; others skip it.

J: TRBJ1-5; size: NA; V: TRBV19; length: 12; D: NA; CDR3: CASSTNFQPQHF; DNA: TGTGCCAGTAGTACTAATTTCCAGCCCCAGCATTTT
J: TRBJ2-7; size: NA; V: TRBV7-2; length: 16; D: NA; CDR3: CASSPLGWTESYEQYF; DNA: TGTGCCAGCAGCCCATTAGGATGGACAGAATCCTACGAGCAGTACTTC
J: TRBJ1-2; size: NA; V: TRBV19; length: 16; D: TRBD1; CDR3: CASSIGGAGGNYGYTF; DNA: TGTGCCAGTAGTATAGGTGGGGCAGGGGGAAACTATGGCTACACCTTC
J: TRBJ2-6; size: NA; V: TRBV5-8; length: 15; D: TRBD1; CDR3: CASTLTGAGANVLTF; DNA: TGTGCCAGCACCCTGACAGGGGCTGGGGCCAACGTCCTGACTTTC
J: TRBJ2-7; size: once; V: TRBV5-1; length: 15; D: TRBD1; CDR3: CASSDGTGGPYEQYF; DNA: TGCGCCAGCAGCGACGGGACAGGGGGACCCTACGAGCAGTACTTC
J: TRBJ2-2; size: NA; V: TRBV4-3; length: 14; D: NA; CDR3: CASSNRGGTGELFF; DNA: TGCGCCAGCAGCAACAGGGGGGGGACCGGGGAGCTGTTTTTT
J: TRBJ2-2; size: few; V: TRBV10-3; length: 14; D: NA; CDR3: CAISENSGTGELFF; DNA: TGTGCCATCAGTGAGAATTCGGGGACCGGGGAGCTGTTTTTT
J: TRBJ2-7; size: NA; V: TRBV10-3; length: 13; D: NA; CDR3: CAISAGLSYEQYF; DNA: TGTGCCATCAGTGCGGGACTCTCCTACGAGCAGTACTTC
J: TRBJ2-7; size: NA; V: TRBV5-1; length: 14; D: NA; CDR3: CASSLDLSSYEQYF; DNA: TGCGCCAGCAGCTTGGACCTTAGCTCCTACGAGCAGTACTTC
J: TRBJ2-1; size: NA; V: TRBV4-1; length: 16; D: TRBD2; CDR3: CASSQALAGGSNEQFF; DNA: TGCGCCAGCAGCCAAGCGCTAGCGGGGGGAAGTAATGAGCAGTTCTTC
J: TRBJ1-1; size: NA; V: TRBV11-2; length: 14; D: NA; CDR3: CASRETLMNTEAFF; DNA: TGTGCCAGCCGAGAAACCTTAATGAACACTGAAGCTTTCTTT
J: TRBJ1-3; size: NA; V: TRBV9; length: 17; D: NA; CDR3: CASSPSGHPSSGNTIYF; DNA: TGTGCCAGCAGCCCATCGGGTCATCCATCCTCTGGAAACACCATATATTTT
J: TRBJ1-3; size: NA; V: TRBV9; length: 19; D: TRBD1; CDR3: CASSVARDRANEGGNTIYF; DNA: TGTGCCAGCAGCGTAGCCCGGGACAGGGCGAATGAAGGTGGAAACACCATATATTTT
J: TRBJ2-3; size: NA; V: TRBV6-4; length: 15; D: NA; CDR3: CASSRGPGESDTQYF; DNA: TGTGCCAGCAGTCGGGGACCAGGGGAGTCAGATACGCAGTATTTT
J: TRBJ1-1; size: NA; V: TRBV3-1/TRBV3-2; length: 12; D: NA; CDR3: CASSPRGTEAFF; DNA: TGTGCCAGCAGTCCTAGGGGAACTGAAGCTTTCTTT
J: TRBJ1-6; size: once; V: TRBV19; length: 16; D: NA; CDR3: CASSSVTVTTNSPLHF; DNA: TGTGCCAGTAGTTCCGTGACGGTAACTACAAATTCACCCCTCCACTTT
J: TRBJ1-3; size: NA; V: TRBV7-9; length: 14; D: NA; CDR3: CASSLDYSGNTIYF; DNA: TGTGCCAGCAGCCTAGATTACTCTGGAAACACCATATATTTT
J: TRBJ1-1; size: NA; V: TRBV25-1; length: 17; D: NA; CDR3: CASSESWGREKLTEAFF; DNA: TGTGCCAGCAGTGAGAGCTGGGGGCGCGAGAAATTGACTGAAGCTTTCTTT
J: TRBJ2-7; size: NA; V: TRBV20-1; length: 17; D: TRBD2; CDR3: CSASSTRGGVLSYEQYF; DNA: TGCAGTGCTAGTTCTACCCGGGGGGGGGTCCTTTCCTACGAGCAGTACTTC
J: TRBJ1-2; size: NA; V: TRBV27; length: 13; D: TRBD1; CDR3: CASRTRDRDGYTF; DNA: TGTGCCAGCAGGACCCGGGACAGGGATGGCTACACCTTC
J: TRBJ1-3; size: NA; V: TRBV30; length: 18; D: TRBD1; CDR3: CAWTGQGAGAYSGNTIYF; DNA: TGTGCCTGGACCGGACAGGGGGCGGGCGCTTACTCTGGAAACACCATATATTTT
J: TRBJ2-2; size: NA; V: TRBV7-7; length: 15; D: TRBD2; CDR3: CASRARSGGTGELFF; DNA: TGTGCCAGCAGGGCGCGGTCGGGGGGGACCGGGGAGCTGTTTTTT
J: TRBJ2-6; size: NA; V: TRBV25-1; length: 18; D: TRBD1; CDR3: CASSKTGTGGTGANVLTF; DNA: TGTGCCAGCAGTAAAACCGGGACAGGGGGTACTGGGGCCAACGTCCTGACTTTC
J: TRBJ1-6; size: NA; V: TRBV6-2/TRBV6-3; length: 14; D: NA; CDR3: CASSTGQLNSPLHF; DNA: TGTGCCAGCAGTACCGGACAGCTTAATTCACCCCTCCACTTT
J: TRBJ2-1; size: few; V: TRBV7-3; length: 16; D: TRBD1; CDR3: CASSSSRDRGSNEQFF; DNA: TGTGCCAGCAGCTCGTCCCGGGACAGGGGATCGAATGAGCAGTTCTTC
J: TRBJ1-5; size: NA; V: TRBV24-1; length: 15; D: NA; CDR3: CATSASSQDSSPQHF; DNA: TGTGCCACCAGTGCAAGTTCACAGGATTCGAGCCCCCAGCATTTT
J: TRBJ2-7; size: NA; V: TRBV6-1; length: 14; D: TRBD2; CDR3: CASSDWEGFYEQYF; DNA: TGTGCCAGCAGTGATTGGGAGGGATTCTACGAGCAGTACTTC
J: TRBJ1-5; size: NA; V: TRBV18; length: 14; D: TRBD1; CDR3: CASSPGTGNQPQHF; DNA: TGTGCCAGCTCACCCGGGACAGGTAATCAGCCCCAGCATTTT
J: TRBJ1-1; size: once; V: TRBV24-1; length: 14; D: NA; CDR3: CATSDTGGGTEAFF; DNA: TGTGCCACCAGTGATACGGGAGGGGGCACTGAAGCTTTCTTT
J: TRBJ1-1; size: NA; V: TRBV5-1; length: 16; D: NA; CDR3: CASSLDLGGSNTEAFF; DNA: TGCGCCAGCAGCTTGGACCTGGGAGGGTCGAACACTGAAGCTTTCTTT
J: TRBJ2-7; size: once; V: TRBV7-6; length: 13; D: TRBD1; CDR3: CASSWDRGREQYF; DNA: TGTGCCAGCAGCTGGGACAGGGGAAGGGAGCAGTACTTC
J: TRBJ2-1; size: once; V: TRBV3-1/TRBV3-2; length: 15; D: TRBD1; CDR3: CASSQVDRGQGEQFF; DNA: TGTGCCAGCAGCCAAGTGGACAGGGGGCAGGGTGAGCAGTTCTTC
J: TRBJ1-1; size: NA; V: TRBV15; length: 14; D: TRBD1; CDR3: CATSDRGRNTEAFF; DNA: TGTGCCACCTCTGACAGGGGGAGGAACACTGAAGCTTTCTTT
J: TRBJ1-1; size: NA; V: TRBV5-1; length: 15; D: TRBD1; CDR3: CASSLERTGRTEAFF; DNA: TGCGCCAGCAGCTTGGAGAGGACAGGGAGGACTGAAGCTTTCTTT
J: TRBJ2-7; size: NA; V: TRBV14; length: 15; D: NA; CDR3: CASSQDFVAPYEQYF; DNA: TGTGCCAGCAGCCAAGATTTCGTAGCTCCCTACGAGCAGTACTTC
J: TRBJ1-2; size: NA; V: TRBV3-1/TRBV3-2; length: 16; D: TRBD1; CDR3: CASSHLAGTGDYGYTF; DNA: TGTGCCAGCAGCCACCTGGCGGGGACAGGTGATTATGGCTACACCTTC
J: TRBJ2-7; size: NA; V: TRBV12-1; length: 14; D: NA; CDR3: CASRRGEGSYEQYF; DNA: TGTGCCAGCAGACGTGGGGAGGGGAGCTACGAGCAGTACTTC
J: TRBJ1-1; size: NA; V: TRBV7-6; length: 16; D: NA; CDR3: CASSPVGWAMNTEAFF; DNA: TGTGCCAGCAGCCCCGTCGGATGGGCCATGAACACTGAAGCTTTCTTT
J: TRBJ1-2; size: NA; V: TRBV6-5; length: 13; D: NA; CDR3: CASRQDGNYGYTF; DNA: TGTGCCAGCAGACAGGACGGCAACTATGGCTACACCTTC
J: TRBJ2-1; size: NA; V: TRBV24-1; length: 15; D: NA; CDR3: CATSKPTGEDNEQFF; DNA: TGTGCCACCAGTAAACCGACGGGGGAGGACAATGAGCAGTTCTTC
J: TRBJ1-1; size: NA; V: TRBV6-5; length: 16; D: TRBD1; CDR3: CASSWFDRGVDTEAFF; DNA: TGTGCCAGCAGTTGGTTCGACAGGGGAGTGGACACTGAAGCTTTCTTT
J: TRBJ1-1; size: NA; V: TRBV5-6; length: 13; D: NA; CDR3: CASSSIRGFEAFF; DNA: TGTGCCAGCAGCTCAATCAGGGGATTCGAAGCTTTCTTT
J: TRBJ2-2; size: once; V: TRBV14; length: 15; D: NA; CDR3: CASTPAMVNTGELFF; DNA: TGTGCCAGCACCCCAGCGATGGTCAACACCGGGGAGCTGTTTTTT
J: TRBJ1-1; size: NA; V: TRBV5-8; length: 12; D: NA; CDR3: CASSSNYAEAFF; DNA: TGTGCCAGCAGCTCGAACTACGCTGAAGCTTTCTTT
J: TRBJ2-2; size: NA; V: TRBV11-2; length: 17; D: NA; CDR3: CASSLVGGTANTGELFF; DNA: TGTGCCAGCAGCTTAGTCGGCGGGACCGCGAACACCGGGGAGCTGTTTTTT
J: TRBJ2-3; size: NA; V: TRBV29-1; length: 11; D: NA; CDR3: CSLQSVDTQYF; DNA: TGCAGCTTACAGAGTGTTGATACGCAGTATTTT
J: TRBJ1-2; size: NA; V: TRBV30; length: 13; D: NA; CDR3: CAWSAELLYGYTF; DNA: TGTGCCTGGAGTGCGGAGCTGCTCTATGGCTACACCTTC
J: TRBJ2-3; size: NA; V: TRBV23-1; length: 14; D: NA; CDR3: CASLAGWRTDTQYF; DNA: TGCGCCAGCCTCGCGGGGTGGCGCACAGATACGCAGTATTTT
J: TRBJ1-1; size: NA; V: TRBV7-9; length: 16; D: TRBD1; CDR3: CASSFRQGSFPSEAFF; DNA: TGTGCCAGCAGCTTCAGACAGGGGTCGTTCCCCAGTGAAGCTTTCTTT
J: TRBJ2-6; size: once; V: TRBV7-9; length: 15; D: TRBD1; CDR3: CASSLQGAGANVLTF; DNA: TGTGCCAGCAGCTTACAGGGGGCCGGGGCCAACGTCCTGACTTTC